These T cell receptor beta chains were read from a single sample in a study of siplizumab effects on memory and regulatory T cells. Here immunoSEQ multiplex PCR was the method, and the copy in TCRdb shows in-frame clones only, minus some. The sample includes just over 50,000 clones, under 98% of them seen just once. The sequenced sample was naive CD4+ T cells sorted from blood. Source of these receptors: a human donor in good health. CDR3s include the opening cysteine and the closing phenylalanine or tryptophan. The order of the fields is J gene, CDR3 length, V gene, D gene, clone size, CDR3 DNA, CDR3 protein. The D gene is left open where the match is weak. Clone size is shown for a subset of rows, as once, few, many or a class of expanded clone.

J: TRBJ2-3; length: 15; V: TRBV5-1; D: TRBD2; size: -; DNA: TGCGCCAGCAGCTTTTTTGGGGGGGGCACAGATACGCAGTATTTT; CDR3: CASSFFGGGTDTQYF
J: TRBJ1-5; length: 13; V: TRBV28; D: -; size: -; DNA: TGTGCCAGCAGTTTAACAGGGAATCAGCCCCAGCATTTT; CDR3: CASSLTGNQPQHF
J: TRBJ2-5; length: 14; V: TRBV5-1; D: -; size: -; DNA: TGCGCCAGCAGCTTGGAAGGGGGTCGAGAGACCCAGTACTTC; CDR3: CASSLEGGRETQYF
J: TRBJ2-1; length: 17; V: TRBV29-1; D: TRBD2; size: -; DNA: TGCAGCGTTGAAGATCCCCGACTAGCGGGAGGATTGCATGAGCAGTTCTTC; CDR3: CSVEDPRLAGGLHEQFF
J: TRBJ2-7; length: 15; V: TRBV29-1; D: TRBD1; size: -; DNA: TGCAGCGTTGCCCGACAGGGGGCCGTTTCCTACGAGCAGTACTTC; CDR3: CSVARQGAVSYEQYF
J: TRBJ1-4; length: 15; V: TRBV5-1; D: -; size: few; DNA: TGCGCCAGCAGCTTGGGGCAGGGAGAGAATGAAAAACTGTTTTTT; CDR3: CASSLGQGENEKLFF
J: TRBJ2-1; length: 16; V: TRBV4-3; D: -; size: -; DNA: TGCGCCAGCAGCCAAGGGGGGACTCGCAGCTACAATGAGCAGTTCTTC; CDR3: CASSQGGTRSYNEQFF
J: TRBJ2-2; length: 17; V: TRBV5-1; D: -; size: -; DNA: TGCGCCAGCAGCACCAGATCCGGGACCCAGAACACCGGGGAGCTGTTTTTT; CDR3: CASSTRSGTQNTGELFF
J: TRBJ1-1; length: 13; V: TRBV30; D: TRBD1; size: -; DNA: TGTGCCTGGTCGCAGGGGGCAGACACTGAAGCTTTCTTT; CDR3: CAWSQGADTEAFF
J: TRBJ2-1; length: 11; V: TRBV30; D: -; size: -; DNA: TGTGCCTGGAGGCAGAGAGATGAGCAGTTCTTC; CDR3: CAWRQRDEQFF
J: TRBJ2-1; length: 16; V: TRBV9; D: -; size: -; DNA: TGTGCCAGCAGCGTTTCTACCCGCGACTCCTACAATGAGCAGTTCTTC; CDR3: CASSVSTRDSYNEQFF
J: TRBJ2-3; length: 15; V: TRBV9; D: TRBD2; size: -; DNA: TGTGCCAGCAGCGTAGCGGGAGGGCTGGGAGATACGCAGTATTTT; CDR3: CASSVAGGLGDTQYF
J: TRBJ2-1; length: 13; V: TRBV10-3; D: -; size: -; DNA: TGTGCCATCAGTGAGTCTCCGTACAATGAGCAGTTCTTC; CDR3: CAISESPYNEQFF
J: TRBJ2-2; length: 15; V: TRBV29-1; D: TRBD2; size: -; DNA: TGCAGCGTCCAGCATAGCGGGAGGGTTTCCGGGGAGCTGTTTTTT; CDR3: CSVQHSGRVSGELFF
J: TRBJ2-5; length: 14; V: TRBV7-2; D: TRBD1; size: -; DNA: TGTGCCAGCAGCGTCGGGACAGTCCGGGAGACCCAGTACTTC; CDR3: CASSVGTVRETQYF
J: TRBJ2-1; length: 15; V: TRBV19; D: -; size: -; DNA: TGTGCCAGTAGAAGGGACGGGGGCGGCGGAGTTGAGCAGTTCTTC; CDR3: CASRRDGGGGVEQFF
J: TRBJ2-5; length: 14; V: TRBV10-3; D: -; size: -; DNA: TGTGCCATCAGTGAGTCTAGGGACGGCGAGACCCAGTACTTC; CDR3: CAISESRDGETQYF
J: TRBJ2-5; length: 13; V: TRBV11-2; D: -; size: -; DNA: TGTGCCAGCAGCTTACAGTTCCAAGAGACCCAGTACTTC; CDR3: CASSLQFQETQYF
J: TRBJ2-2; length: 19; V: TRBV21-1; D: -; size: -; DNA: TGTGCCAGCAGCAAAGTAACTAGCGGGAGGAATACGAACACCGGGGAGCTGTTTTTT; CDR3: CASSKVTSGRNTNTGELFF
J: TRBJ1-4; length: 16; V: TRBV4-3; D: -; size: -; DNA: TGCGCCAGCAGCCAAGATCTAGGCGGGACTAATGAAAAACTGTTTTTT; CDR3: CASSQDLGGTNEKLFF
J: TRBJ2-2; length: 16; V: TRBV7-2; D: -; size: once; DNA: TGTGCCAGCAGTCGACAAAGGGAAAGCAGTACCGGGGAGCTGTTTTTT; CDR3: CASSRQRESSTGELFF
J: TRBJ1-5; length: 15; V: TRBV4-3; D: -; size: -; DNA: TGCGCCAGCAGCCAAGACAGGCAGGGATGGCAGCCCCAGCATTTT; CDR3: CASSQDRQGWQPQHF
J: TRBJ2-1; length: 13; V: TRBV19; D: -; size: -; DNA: TGTGCCAGTAGTAATGCGGGTTACAATGAGCAGTTCTTC; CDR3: CASSNAGYNEQFF
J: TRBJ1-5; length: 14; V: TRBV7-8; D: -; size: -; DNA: TGTGCCAGCAGCTTTGGAGGGTCTGCGCAGCCCCAGCATTTT; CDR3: CASSFGGSAQPQHF
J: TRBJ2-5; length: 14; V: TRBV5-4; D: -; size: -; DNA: TGTGCCAGCAGCCCCGAACTAGGGCGGGAGACCCAGTACTTC; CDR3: CASSPELGRETQYF
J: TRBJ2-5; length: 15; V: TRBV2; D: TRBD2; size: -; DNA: TGTGCCAGCAGCTGGGGACTAGCGGGTAAAGAGACCCAGTACTTC; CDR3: CASSWGLAGKETQYF
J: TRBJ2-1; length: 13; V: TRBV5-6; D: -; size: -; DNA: TGTGCCAGCAGCTTAGACGTTTACAATGAGCAGTTCTTC; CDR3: CASSLDVYNEQFF
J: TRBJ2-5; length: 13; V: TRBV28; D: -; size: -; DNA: TGTGCCAGCAGTTTCCCAGGTTTTCAGACCCAGTACTTC; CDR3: CASSFPGFQTQYF
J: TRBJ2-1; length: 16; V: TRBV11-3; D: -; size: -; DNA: TGTGCCAGCAGCTTAGACGGTCAGACTTCCTACAATGAGCAGTTCTTC; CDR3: CASSLDGQTSYNEQFF
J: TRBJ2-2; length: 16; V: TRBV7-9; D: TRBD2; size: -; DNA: TGTGCCAGCAGCCCGCGGGGCGGGAGACACACCGGGGAGCTGTTTTTT; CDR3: CASSPRGGRHTGELFF
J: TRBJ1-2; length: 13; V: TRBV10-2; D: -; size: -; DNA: TGCGCCAGCTCCGCCCGAGGGATGTATGGCTACACCTTC; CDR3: CASSARGMYGYTF
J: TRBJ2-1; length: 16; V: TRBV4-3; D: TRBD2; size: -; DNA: TGCGCCAGCAGCCGAGGACTAGCGGACTCCTACAATGAGCAGTTCTTC; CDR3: CASSRGLADSYNEQFF
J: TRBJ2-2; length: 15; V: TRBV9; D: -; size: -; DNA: TGTGCCAGCGGGGCCGGGACCATTAACACCGGGGAGCTGTTTTTT; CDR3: CASGAGTINTGELFF
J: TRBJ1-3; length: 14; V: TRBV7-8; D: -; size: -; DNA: TGTGCCAGCAGCCTAGGTCGGTCTGGAAACACCATATATTTT; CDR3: CASSLGRSGNTIYF
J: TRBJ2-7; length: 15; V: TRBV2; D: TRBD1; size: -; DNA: TGTGCCAGCAGTGAAGCATCAGGGGGCTACTACGAGCAGTACTTC; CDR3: CASSEASGGYYEQYF
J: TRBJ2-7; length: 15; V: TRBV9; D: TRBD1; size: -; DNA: TGTGCCAGCAGCGTAGCTCCCGGGACAGAAGGCGAGCAGTACTTC; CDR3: CASSVAPGTEGEQYF
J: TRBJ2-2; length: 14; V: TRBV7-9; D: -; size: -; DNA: TGTGCCAGCCGGAGGGAAGCGAACACCGGGGAGCTGTTTTTT; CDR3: CASRREANTGELFF
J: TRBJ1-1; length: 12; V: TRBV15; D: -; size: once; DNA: TGTGCCACCCGCGACGGGGTGACTGAAGCTTTCTTT; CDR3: CATRDGVTEAFF
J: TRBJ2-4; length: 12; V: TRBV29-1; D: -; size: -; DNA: TGCAGCGTTGAAGAGGGGCCTGGGATTCAGTACTTC; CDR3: CSVEEGPGIQYF
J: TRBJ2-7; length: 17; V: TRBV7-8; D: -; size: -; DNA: TGTGCCAGCAGCTTAAGATTTCGGGGGAACCTCCTAAACGAGCAGTACTTC; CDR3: CASSLRFRGNLLNEQYF
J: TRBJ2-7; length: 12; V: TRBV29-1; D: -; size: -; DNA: TGCAGCGTTGAAACAGAGACCTACGAGCAGTACTTC; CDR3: CSVETETYEQYF
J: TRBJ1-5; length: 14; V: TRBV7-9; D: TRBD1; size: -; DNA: TGTGCCAGCAGCCCAGGACAGGGTGGGCAGCCCCAGCATTTT; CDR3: CASSPGQGGQPQHF
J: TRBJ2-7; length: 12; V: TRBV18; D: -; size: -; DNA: TGTGCCAGCTCACCACCGTACGGCGAGCAGTACTTC; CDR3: CASSPPYGEQYF
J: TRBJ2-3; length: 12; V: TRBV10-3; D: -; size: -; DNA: TGTGCCATCAGTGAGGAGGGGATCTCGCAGTATTTT; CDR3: CAISEEGISQYF
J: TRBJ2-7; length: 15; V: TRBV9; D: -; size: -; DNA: TGTGCCAGCAGCGTATCCTCCCAGAGCTCCTACGAGCAGTACTTC; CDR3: CASSVSSQSSYEQYF
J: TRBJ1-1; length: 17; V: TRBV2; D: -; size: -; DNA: TGTGCCAGCAGCCATGGGACCCTCTTTGGCGGTGACACTGAAGCTTTCTTT; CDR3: CASSHGTLFGGDTEAFF
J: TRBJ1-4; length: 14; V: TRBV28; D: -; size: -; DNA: TGTGCCAGCAGAACCGGGACACAAGGGGAAAAACTGTTTTTT; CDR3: CASRTGTQGEKLFF